These T cell receptor beta chains were read from a single sample in a study of blood T cell repertoires in COVID-19. The method was immunoSEQ multiplex PCR; TCRdb's version includes in-frame clones alone and lacks a portion of them. The data hold about 140,000 clones, with less than 85% observed a single time. Sequenced material: PBMCs or T cells enriched from blood (not recorded which). These TCRs come from a woman under 30 who had been exposed to COVID-19. The CDR3 runs from the conserved cysteine through the conserved F or W. A D gene is named only where the DNA matches it firmly. The size field is filled for only some rows; it gives once, few, many or a size class.

CASSQSRFGTGNTEAFF | TGTGCCAGTAGTCAGTCACGTTTCGGGACAGGGAACACTGAAGCTTTCTTT | TRBJ1-1 | TRBV19 | TRBD1 | NA
CASSQGGNTYGYTF | TGCGCCAGCAGCCAAGGAGGCAACACCTATGGCTACACCTTC | TRBJ1-2 | TRBV4-1 | NA | NA
CATSDTSGGATQYF | TGTGCCACCAGTGACACTAGCGGGGGGGCGACCCAGTACTTC | TRBJ2-5 | TRBV24-1 | TRBD2 | NA
CASSLVLDQETQYF | TGTGCCAGCAGCTTAGTATTAGACCAAGAGACCCAGTACTTC | TRBJ2-5 | TRBV7-2 | NA | NA
CAWSAQLNTEAFF | TGTGCCTGGAGTGCCCAATTGAACACTGAAGCTTTCTTT | TRBJ1-1 | TRBV30 | NA | NA
CASSLFRGPRDTQYF | TGTGCCAGCAGCTTATTCCGCGGTCCGCGGGATACGCAGTATTTT | TRBJ2-3 | TRBV7-2 | NA | NA
CASSFGAGTGNEQFF | TGTGCCAGCAGCTTTGGGGCGGGAACTGGCAATGAGCAGTTCTTC | TRBJ2-1 | TRBV7-8 | NA | NA
CASSQAQRVRDTQYF | TGTGCCAGCAGCCAAGCTCAGCGGGTTAGAGATACGCAGTATTTT | TRBJ2-3 | TRBV14 | NA | NA
CASSGPTAGYTF | TGTGCCAGCAGTGGGCCGACCGCCGGCTACACCTTC | TRBJ1-2 | TRBV28 | NA | once
CATSDYGLAGGTADTQYF | TGTGCCACCAGTGATTACGGACTAGCGGGTGGCACTGCAGATACGCAGTATTTT | TRBJ2-3 | TRBV24-1 | TRBD2 | NA
CASSSPGTGYSPLHF | TGTGCCAGCAGTTCCCCCGGGACAGGGTATTCACCCCTCCACTTT | TRBJ1-6 | TRBV27 | TRBD1 | NA
CSASGGGRDNEQFF | TGCAGTGCTAGTGGTGGCGGGAGGGACAATGAGCAGTTCTTC | TRBJ2-1 | TRBV20-1 | TRBD2 | NA
CASSLDRFLNTEAFF | TGTGCCAGCAGCTTAGATCGGTTCTTGAACACTGAAGCTTTCTTT | TRBJ1-1 | TRBV11-2 | NA | NA
CASSAPGSGGYTF | TGTGCCAGCAGCGCCCCCGGAAGCGGAGGCTACACCTTC | TRBJ1-2 | TRBV11-1 | NA | NA
CASSQLGRGRAGELFF | TGTGCCAGCAGCCAGCTTGGCCGCGGGAGGGCCGGGGAGCTGTTTTTT | TRBJ2-2 | TRBV3-1/TRBV3-2 | TRBD2 | few
CASSLVTSGGWEQFF | TGTGCCAGCAGCTTAGTTACTAGCGGGGGATGGGAGCAGTTCTTC | TRBJ2-1 | TRBV7-2 | TRBD2 | NA
CASSSGTGLYEQYF | TGTGCCAGCAGCTCCGGGACAGGGTTGTACGAGCAGTACTTC | TRBJ2-7 | TRBV5-6 | TRBD1 | NA
CASSTGEKGNTIYF | TGCGCCAGCAGTACAGGGGAGAAAGGAAACACCATATATTTT | TRBJ1-3 | TRBV5-1 | TRBD1 | NA
CAWSVRLELFF | TGTGCCTGGAGTGTCCGTTTAGAGCTGTTTTTT | TRBJ2-2 | TRBV30 | NA | NA
CASSYGAGYTGELFF | TGTGCCAGCAGTTACGGGGCAGGGTACACCGGGGAGCTGTTTTTT | TRBJ2-2 | TRBV6-5 | NA | NA
CAWAYTGELFF | TGTGCCTGGGCCTACACCGGGGAGCTGTTTTTT | TRBJ2-2 | TRBV30 | NA | NA
CALMTSGNANTGELFF | TGTGCCTTGATGACTAGCGGGAACGCGAACACCGGGGAGCTGTTTTTT | TRBJ2-2 | TRBV30 | TRBD2 | NA
CASSWDGTSSSYEQYF | TGCGCCAGCAGCTGGGACGGGACTTCCAGCTCCTACGAGCAGTACTTC | TRBJ2-7 | TRBV5-1 | NA | NA
CAGSGSSYNEQFF | TGTGCCGGAAGCGGTAGCTCCTACAATGAGCAGTTCTTC | TRBJ2-1 | TRBV30 | NA | NA
CASSPMTTRGGEQYF | TGTGCCAGCAGCCCAATGACTACGCGCGGGGGCGAGCAGTACTTC | TRBJ2-7 | TRBV14 | TRBD2 | NA
CASSLGGLASYNEQFF | TGTGCCAGCAGCCTAGGCGGTCTAGCCTCCTACAATGAGCAGTTCTTC | TRBJ2-1 | TRBV7-2 | NA | NA
CASRTSERTYNEQFF | TGCGCCAGCCGAACTAGCGAACGAACCTACAATGAGCAGTTCTTC | TRBJ2-1 | TRBV4-1 | TRBD2 | NA
CASSAEREAETQYF | TGTGCCAGCAGTGCGGAGCGGGAGGCAGAGACCCAGTACTTC | TRBJ2-5 | TRBV2 | TRBD2 | NA
CASSYPTSRTSGGELFF | TGTGCCAGCAGTTACCCTACCTCGAGGACTAGCGGCGGGGAGCTGTTTTTT | TRBJ2-2 | TRBV6-2/TRBV6-3 | TRBD2 | NA
CASSRNLGGVRNTEAFF | TGTGCCAGCAGCCGAAACTTAGGGGGCGTGAGGAACACTGAAGCTTTCTTT | TRBJ1-1 | TRBV7-8 | TRBD1 | NA
CASSLVAASTDTQYF | TGTGCCAGCAGCTTAGTGGCGGCTAGCACAGATACGCAGTATTTT | TRBJ2-3 | TRBV7-9 | NA | once
CASRLASSRSEVLLGYTF | TGTGCAAGTCGCTTAGCGAGTTCTCGATCAGAGGTTTTGTTGGGCTACACCTTC | TRBJ1-2 | TRBV12-2 | NA | NA
CASSELERSNEQFF | TGCGCCAGCAGTGAACTAGAGAGGAGCAATGAGCAGTTCTTC | TRBJ2-1 | TRBV10-2 | NA | NA
CSVGSHWEQYF | TGCAGCGTTGGCTCTCACTGGGAGCAGTACTTC | TRBJ2-7 | TRBV29-1 | NA | NA
CASSQGGRGYTF | TGTGCCAGCAGCCAAGGGGGCAGGGGCTACACCTTC | TRBJ1-2 | TRBV14 | NA | once
CASNPPPTGGQEAFF | TGTGCCAGCAACCCACCCCCAACAGGGGGCCAGGAAGCTTTCTTT | TRBJ1-1 | TRBV28 | TRBD1 | NA
CASSPYQPQHF | TGTGCCAGCAGTCCGTATCAGCCCCAGCATTTT | TRBJ1-5 | TRBV27 | NA | NA
CAISEEGTSGEYEQYF | TGTGCCATCAGTGAGGAGGGAACTAGCGGGGAATACGAGCAGTACTTC | TRBJ2-7 | TRBV10-3 | TRBD2 | once
CASSPNMGQGKNIQYF | TGTGCCAGCAGCCCGAACATGGGACAGGGGAAAAACATTCAGTACTTC | TRBJ2-4 | TRBV7-9 | TRBD1 | NA
CASSPPGTPSYEQYF | TGTGCCAGCTCACCGCCCGGGACACCTTCCTACGAGCAGTACTTC | TRBJ2-7 | TRBV18 | NA | NA
CASSLQGYQETQYF | TGTGCCAGCAGCTTACAGGGTTACCAAGAGACCCAGTACTTC | TRBJ2-5 | TRBV7-2 | NA | NA
CASYYGTGSYEQYF | TGTGCCAGTTATTACGGGACAGGGTCCTACGAGCAGTACTTC | TRBJ2-7 | TRBV28 | TRBD1 | NA
CAISAPRTGGTEAFF | TGTGCCATCAGCGCTCCTCGGACAGGGGGCACTGAAGCTTTCTTT | TRBJ1-1 | TRBV10-3 | TRBD1 | once
CASSYHRGWREKLFF | TGTGCCAGCAGTTACCATAGGGGCTGGCGTGAAAAACTGTTTTTT | TRBJ1-4 | TRBV6-5 | NA | NA
CASSFSVGELFF | TGTGCCAGCAGCTTTTCAGTCGGGGAGCTGTTTTTT | TRBJ2-2 | TRBV7-2 | NA | NA
CASSEGTSGTYEQYF | TGTGCCAGCAGCGAAGGGACTAGCGGCACCTACGAGCAGTACTTC | TRBJ2-7 | TRBV4-2 | TRBD2 | NA
CAWSVRGQGRFSNYGYTF | TGTGCCTGGAGTGTGAGGGGACAGGGACGGTTTTCTAACTATGGCTACACCTTC | TRBJ1-2 | TRBV30 | TRBD1 | NA
CASSSGVMIRYTF | TGTGCCAGCAGTTCAGGGGTAATGATTCGCTACACCTTC | TRBJ1-2 | TRBV12-3/TRBV12-4 | NA | NA
CASSLAPGNTIYF | TGTGCCAGCAGCCTAGCTCCTGGAAACACCATATATTTT | TRBJ1-3 | TRBV5-8 | NA | NA
CASTSDRGLNTEAFF | TGTGCCAGCACTTCAGACAGGGGGTTGAACACTGAAGCTTTCTTT | TRBJ1-1 | TRBV2 | TRBD1 | NA